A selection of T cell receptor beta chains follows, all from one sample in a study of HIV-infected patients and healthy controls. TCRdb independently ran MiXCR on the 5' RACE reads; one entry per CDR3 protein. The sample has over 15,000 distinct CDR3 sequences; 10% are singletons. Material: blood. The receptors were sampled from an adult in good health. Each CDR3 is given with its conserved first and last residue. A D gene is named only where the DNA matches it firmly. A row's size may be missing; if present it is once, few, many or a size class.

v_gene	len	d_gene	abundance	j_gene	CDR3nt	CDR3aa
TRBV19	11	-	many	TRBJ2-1	TGTGCCAGTAGGGGGGACAAGGGGCAGTTCTTC	CASRGDKGQFF
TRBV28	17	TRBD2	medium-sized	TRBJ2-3	TGTGCCAGCAGTTTCGCGGCTAGCGGGAGGGCCAAGAATACGCAGTATTTT	CASSFAASGRAKNTQYF
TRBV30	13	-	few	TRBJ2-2	TGTGCCTGGAGTGTATATCCCACCGGGGAGCTGTTTTTT	CAWSVYPTGELFF
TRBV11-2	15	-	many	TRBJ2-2	TGTGCCAGCAGCTTAGATTGGGCGTACACCGGGGAGCTGTTTTTT	CASSLDWAYTGELFF
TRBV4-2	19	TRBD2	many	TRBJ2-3	TGTGCCAGCAGCCAAGATCTGGCTAGCGGGTATACTAGCACAGATACGCAGTATTTT	CASSQDLASGYTSTDTQYF
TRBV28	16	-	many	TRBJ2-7	TGTGCCAGCAGCTCCTACGGGAGTTCCAGCTCCTACGAGCAGTACTTC	CASSSYGSSSSYEQYF
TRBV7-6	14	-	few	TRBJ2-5	TGTGCCAGCAGCTTAGAGGGGTTGCAAGAGACCCAGTACTTC	CASSLEGLQETQYF
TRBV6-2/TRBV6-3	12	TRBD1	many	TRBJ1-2	TGTGCCAGCAGTTACGGACAGGATGGCTACACCTTC	CASSYGQDGYTF
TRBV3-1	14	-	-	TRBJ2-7	TGTGCCAGCAGCCCGGCTAGCTTTTCCGACGAGCAGTACTTC	CASSPASFSDEQYF
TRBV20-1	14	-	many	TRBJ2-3	TGCAGTGCTAGAGACTCAGGGAGATTAAATACGCAGTATTTT	CSARDSGRLNTQYF
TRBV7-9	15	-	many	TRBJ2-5	TGTGCCAGCAGCTTGCCGGGACACTACCAAGAGACCCAGTACTTC	CASSLPGHYQETQYF
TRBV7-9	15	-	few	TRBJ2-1	TGTGCCAGCAGCTTAGCATTAGCGAGATACAATGAGCAGTTCTTC	CASSLALARYNEQFF
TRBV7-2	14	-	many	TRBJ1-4	TGTGCCAGCAGCCTGGGATGGGGGGAAGAAAAACTGTTTTTT	CASSLGWGEEKLFF
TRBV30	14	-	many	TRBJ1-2	TGTGCCTGGAGTGTACACGGGATTAACTATGGCTACACCTTC	CAWSVHGINYGYTF
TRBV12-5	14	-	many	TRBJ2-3	TGTGCTAGTGCCCAGGGCGGGTACACAGATACGCAGTATTTT	CASAQGGYTDTQYF
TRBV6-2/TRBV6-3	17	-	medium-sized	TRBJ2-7	TGTGCCAGCAGTTACTGGGCAGGGGCCCGGGATTCGGGGGAGCAGTACTTC	CASSYWAGARDSGEQYF
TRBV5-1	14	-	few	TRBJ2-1	TGCGCCAGCAGCTTTCGGCTAGCGAGGGATGAGCAGTTCTTC	CASSFRLARDEQFF
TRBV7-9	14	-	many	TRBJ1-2	TGTGCCAGCAGCTTTGAAAGGGAGGTTTATGGCTACACCTTC	CASSFEREVYGYTF
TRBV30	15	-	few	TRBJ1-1	TGTGCCTGGAGTGTCCAGACGCGCCTGAACACTGAAGCTTTCTTT	CAWSVQTRLNTEAFF
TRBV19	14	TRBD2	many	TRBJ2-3	TGTGCCAGTAGCCCTAGCGGGAGCACAGATACGCAGTATTTT	CASSPSGSTDTQYF
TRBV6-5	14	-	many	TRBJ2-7	TGTGCCAGCAGTTACGGGGGAGTTTCGCACGAGCAGTACTTC	CASSYGGVSHEQYF
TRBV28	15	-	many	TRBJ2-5	TGTGCCAGCAGTTTCGCGATTGGCAGCATGGAGACCCAGTACTTC	CASSFAIGSMETQYF
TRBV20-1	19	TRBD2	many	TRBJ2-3	TGCAGTGCTGGAGCCGCCGGGACTAGCGGGGGGGGGCCCACAGATACGCAGTATTTT	CSAGAAGTSGGGPTDTQYF
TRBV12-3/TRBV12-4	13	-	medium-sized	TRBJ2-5	TGTGCCAGCAGTTTCTCCTACCAAGAGACCCAGTACTTC	CASSFSYQETQYF
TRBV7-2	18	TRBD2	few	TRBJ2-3	TGTGCCAGCAGCGCCGCGGGACTAGCGCTCGGCTGGGCAGATACGCAGTATTTT	CASSAAGLALGWADTQYF
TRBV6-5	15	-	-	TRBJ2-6	TGTGCCAGCAGTTTCCAGATCTCTGGGGCCAACGTCCTGACTTTC	CASSFQISGANVLTF
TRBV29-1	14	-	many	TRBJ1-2	TGCAGCGTTGTAGTGTCCAGGGGAGACTATGGCTACACCTTC	CSVVVSRGDYGYTF
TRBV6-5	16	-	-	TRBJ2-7	TGTGCCAGCAGTTACTCGTTTGGGTCACGACCGGCAGAGCAGTACTTC	CASSYSFGSRPAEQYF
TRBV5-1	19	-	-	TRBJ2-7	TGCGCCAGCAGCTCTGCGGCGGGGCCTACTCGGAGCTCGGGCCACGAGCAGTACTTC	CASSSAAGPTRSSGHEQYF
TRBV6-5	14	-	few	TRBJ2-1	TGTGCCAGCAGTCCAACTTCCCCCGGGAATGAGCAGTTCTTC	CASSPTSPGNEQFF
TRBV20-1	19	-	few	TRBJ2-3	TGCAGTGCTAGAGCTCGGGGACAGTACACTAGCGGAATCACAGATACGCAGTATTTT	CSARARGQYTSGITDTQYF
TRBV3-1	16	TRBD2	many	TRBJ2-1	TGTGCCAGCAGTGGTGGGACTAGCGGGAGAGGCGATGAGCAGTTCTTC	CASSGGTSGRGDEQFF
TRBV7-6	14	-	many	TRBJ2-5	TGTGCCAGCAGCGTCCCCGGGATCCAAGAGACCCAGTACTTC	CASSVPGIQETQYF
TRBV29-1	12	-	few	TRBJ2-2	TGCAGCGTTCCGGGCGGAACCGGGGAGCTGTTTTTT	CSVPGGTGELFF
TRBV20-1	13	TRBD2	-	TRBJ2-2	TGCAGTGCTATGGCTAGCGGGAGGTCGGAGCTGTTTTTT	CSAMASGRSELFF
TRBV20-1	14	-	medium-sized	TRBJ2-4	TGCAGTGCCGAGGTCGGCGCGGCCAAAAACATTCAGTACTTC	CSAEVGAAKNIQYF
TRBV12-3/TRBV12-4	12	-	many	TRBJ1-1	TGTGCCAGCAGTTTATTCCCATCTGAAGCTTTCTTT	CASSLFPSEAFF
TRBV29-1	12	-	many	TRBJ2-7	TGCAGCGTTGCGTGGTTCTCGTCCGAGCAGTACTTC	CSVAWFSSEQYF
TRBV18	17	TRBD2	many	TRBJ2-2	TGTGCCAGCTCACCTCTAGCGGGAGCCACGAACACCGGGGAGCTGTTTTTT	CASSPLAGATNTGELFF
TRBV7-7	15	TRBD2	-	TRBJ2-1	TGTGCCAGCAGCTTACAGTCTAGCGGGAGCAATGAGCAGTTCTTC	CASSLQSSGSNEQFF